The T cell receptor (beta chain) under discussion was sequenced for a study of blood T cell repertoires in COVID-19. TCRdb's copy holds only in-frame clones and misses some; the assay was immunoSEQ multiplex PCR. This table holds hundreds of thousands of clones, approximately 80% found once. Trimming at V came to 4 bases and at J to 6 bases, leaving 10 bases not matched to a gene. From germline, CDR1 is MNHEY and CDR2 SVGAGI. The CDR3 sequence is 15 residues long. J is TRBJ1-2 and V is TRBV6-5, with TRBD1 identical over 8 bases. Sequenced input: peripheral blood. This receptor was taken from a woman in her forties or fifties with acute or convalescent COVID-19. DNA of the CDR3: TGTGCCAGCAGTTCCAGCCTAGGACAGGGCAATGGCTACACCTTC. It encodes CASSSSLGQGNGYTF.